A single sample gave rise to the 10 T cell receptor beta chains below, sequenced in a study of blood T cell repertoires in COVID-19. The assay was immunoSEQ multiplex PCR, and TCRdb's table has in-frame clones only and misses some. The table includes more than 80,000 clones, around four fifths detected once. The sequenced sample was peripheral blood. The receptors derive from an elderly woman with active or convalescent COVID-19.

The J gene is TRBJ1-6, the V gene TRBV9; 8 bases line up with TRBD1. Germline V gene data show CDR1 as SGDLS and CDR2 as YYNGEE. CDR3 size: 17 residues. With 4 bases clipped from V and 4 bases from J, the junction kept 10 bases outside the gene matches. This CDR3 is CASSPFPWTGYNSPLHF. CDR3 DNA: TGTGCCAGCAGCCCATTCCCTTGGACAGGGTATAATTCACCCCTCCACTTT.

The rearrangement joins TRBV28 to TRBJ1-2, with D tentatively TRBD1 (5 bases). The CDR3 runs to 17 residues. Trimming left V 2 bases short and J 6 bases short, with 22 bases between. From germline, CDR1 is MDHEN and CDR2 SYDVKM. CDR3 nucleotide sequence: TGTGCCAGCAGTTTAGTGGAGGGCAGGGTGGGTTCTGATGGCTACACCTTC. This sequence encodes CASSLVEGRVGSDGYTF.

This rearrangement joins TRBV2 to TRBJ1-1, with TRBD1 identical over 8 bases. The J segment lost 4 bases and the V segment lost 6 bases, leaving 4 bases of the junction unmatched. This CDR3 has 13 amino acids. Germline V gives CDR1 SNHLY, CDR2 FYNNEI. The CDR3 is CASRVTGVTEAFF. CDR3 nucleotides: TGTGCCAGCAGGGTGACAGGGGTCACTGAAGCTTTCTTT.

This chain links TRBV4-1 with TRBJ2-1; 13 bases match TRBD2. Germline CDR1 and CDR2: MGHRA and YSYEKL. CDR3 length: 17 amino acids. Trimming took 0 bases from V and 8 from J; bases not matched to a gene: 7. The CDR3: CASSQEPGLAGPDEQFF. DNA of the CDR3: TGCGCCAGCAGCCAAGAACCGGGACTAGCGGGACCCGATGAGCAGTTCTTC.

This clone was detected only a few times. This chain links TRBV19 with TRBJ1-5; TRBD1 aligns across 7 bases. CDR1 is LNHDA, CDR2 SQIVND, per germline (reference sequence). The V segment lost 9 bases and the J segment 1 base; nucleotides outside the gene matches: 15. CDR3 length equals 17 residues. CDR3 in DNA: TGTGCCAGAGATCTGACAGGGCCACGGGTCAGCAATCAGCCCCAGCATTTT. This sequence encodes CARDLTGPRVSNQPQHF.

The V call is TRBV7-2, the J call TRBJ2-2, with a possible D match to TRBD1 (5 bases). CDR3 length: 14 amino acids. The germline gives CDR1 SGHTA, CDR2 FQGNSA. Trimming removed 4 bases from V and 5 bases from J, with 11 bases in between. The CDR3 loop reads CASSSDILTGELFF. Here the CDR3 DNA reads TGTGCCAGCAGCTCGGACATCCTTACCGGGGAGCTGTTTTTT.

J is TRBJ1-1 and V is TRBV6-5, with D possibly TRBD1 on 6 matching bases. The length of the CDR3 is 14 residues. In germline, CDR1 is MNHEY, CDR2 SVGAGI. Trimming shortened V by 6 bases and J by 2 bases, and 13 bases separated the two germline ends. The CDR3 sequence is CASRRGGLNTEAFF. As DNA, the CDR3 is TGTGCCAGCAGACGAGGGGGTTTAAACACTGAAGCTTTCTTT.

The chain is built from TRBV28 and TRBJ1-1; a weak D match, TRBD1 (5 bases). This CDR3 comprises 16 residues. V was shortened by 3 bases and J by 2 bases, with 16 bases between the two germline ends. The V gene's germline CDR1 is MDHEN and CDR2 SYDVKM. The CDR3 DNA is TGTGCCAGCAGTTTGAGACCTGGGGCGGGAAACACTGAAGCTTTCTTT. Translating it yields CASSLRPGAGNTEAFF.

The V call is TRBV19, the J call TRBJ2-4, with 9 bases matching TRBD1. V trimming: 4 bases; J trimming: 7 bases; junction bases outside the gene matches: 5. Germline CDR1 LNHDA, CDR2 SQIVND (reference sequence). The CDR3 totals 14 residues. The CDR3 DNA reads as TGTGCCAGTAGTAAGGACAGGGGATATAACATTCAGTACTTC. Protein sequence: CASSKDRGYNIQYF.

This clone was seen a few times. The chain combines TRBV7-9 with TRBJ2-5; 7 bases are shared with TRBD1. After removal of 1 base from V and 5 bases from J, the junction contained 7 bases not matched to a gene. The CDR3 consists of 15 residues. The germline V gene encodes CDR1 SEHNR and CDR2 FQNEAQ (reference sequence). The CDR3 coding sequence is TGTGCCAGCAGCTTAGGGGACAGAGGGGTCGAGACCCAGTACTTC. As protein: CASSLGDRGVETQYF.